Following are 15 T cell receptor beta chains from one sample sequenced in a study of blood T cell repertoires in COVID-19. Here immunoSEQ multiplex PCR was the method, and the copy in TCRdb shows in-frame clones only, minus some. The sample contains approximately 85,000 clones, around nine tenths of which appear only once. Sequencing was done on a sample of peripheral blood. These receptor sequences come from a man aged 45-65 years with acute or convalescent COVID-19.

J is TRBJ2-1 and V is TRBV11-2, with no clear D. The germline V and J ends were trimmed by 5 bases and 6 bases, with 8 bases remaining between them. CDR3 length: 12 amino acids. CDR1 SGHAT and CDR2 FQNNGV come from the germline V gene. The CDR3 DNA is TGTGCCAGCAGCCTCCTCCCCAATGAGCAGTTCTTC. Protein sequence: CASSLLPNEQFF.

The gene calls are TRBV18 and TRBJ2-5; weak D call: TRBD1 (6 bases). The CDR3 has 14 residues. V lost 3 bases and J lost 2, with 10 bases in between. Per the germline V gene, CDR1 is KGHSH and CDR2 is LQKENI. The CDR3 coding sequence is TGTGCCAGCTCACCCGGACAGAAACAAGAGACCCAGTACTTC. Translated, it gives CASSPGQKQETQYF.

This chain links TRBV28 with TRBJ1-2, with TRBD1 as a possible D gene (5 bases). Trimming took 3 bases from V and 5 from J, leaving 13 bases between them. Germline CDR1 MDHEN, CDR2 SYDVKM. This CDR3 has 14 residues. The CDR3 loop reads CASSLGGKRYGYTF. In DNA, the CDR3 is TGTGCCAGCAGTTTGGGGGGTAAACGGTATGGCTACACCTTC.

V is TRBV12-3 or TRBV12-4 and J is TRBJ2-2; D is undetermined. The ends were cut back, 2 bases at V and 10 bases at J, with 5 bases in the middle. There are 11 residues in the CDR3. The CDR3 reads CASSLYMELFF. Here the CDR3 DNA reads TGTGCCAGCAGTTTATATATGGAGCTGTTTTTT.

There are a few counts of this clone. The J gene is TRBJ2-1, the V gene TRBV5-4; a weak D match, TRBD2 (6 bases). V was trimmed by 4 bases and J by 7 bases, leaving 18 bases between them. The CDR3 consists of 15 residues. Germline V gene lookup returns CDR1 SGHNT and CDR2 YYREEE (reference sequence). CDR3 loop: CASSRRGFSSNEQFF. CDR3 coding DNA: TGTGCCAGCAGCCGACGGGGGTTTTCCTCGAATGAGCAGTTCTTC.

CDR3 DNA: TGTGCCAGCAGCTTAGCAGGCGGACAGGACGAGCAGTACTTC. As protein: CASSLAGGQDEQYF. J is TRBJ2-7 and V is TRBV7-6, with 7 nucleotides matching TRBD1. In germline, CDR1 is SGHVS, CDR2 FNYEAQ. With 0 bases clipped from V and 5 bases from J, the junction kept 4 bases outside the gene matches. This CDR3 region has 14 residues.

The rearrangement links TRBV19 to TRBJ2-5, with 12 bases aligning to TRBD1. Germline CDR1 LNHDA, CDR2 SQIVND (reference sequence). CDR3 length equals 15 residues. V shed 6 bases and J 5 bases; nucleotides not matched to a gene: 7. Here the CDR3 DNA reads TGTGCCAGTAGCATGGGGACAGGGGGCGAGGAGACCCAGTACTTC. Translating gives CASSMGTGGEETQYF.

The rearrangement uses TRBV7-2 and TRBJ1-6; D unclear. The CDR3 loop spans 12 amino acids. CDR1 and CDR2 (germline): SGHTA, FQGNSA. Trimming took 6 bases from V and 6 from J, leaving 6 bases between them. CDR3 coding DNA: TGTGCCAGCAGTTGGAGTAATTCACCCCTCCACTTT. As protein: CASSWSNSPLHF. The full variable domain, in which reference TRBV7-2 and TRBJ1-6 provide the parts outside the CDR3, is GAGVSQSPSNKVTEKGKDVELRCDPISGHTALYWYRQSLGQGLEFLIYFQGNSAPDKSGLPSDRFSAERTGGSVSTLTIQRTQQEDSAVYLCASSWSNSPLHFGNGTRLTVT.

This clone has a single count. V usage is TRBV7-8 and J usage is TRBJ1-1; no reliable D call. V was shortened by 5 bases and J by 5 bases, with 9 bases between the two germline ends. In germline, CDR1 is SGHVS, CDR2 FQNEAQ. CDR3 length equals 12 residues. The CDR3 protein is CASSPGWTEAFF. The CDR3 DNA follows: TGTGCCAGCAGCCCCGGGTGGACTGAAGCTTTCTTT.

The rearrangement links TRBV7-9 to TRBJ1-6; 7 bases agree with TRBD1. This CDR3 contains 13 residues. Germline V gives CDR1 SEHNR, CDR2 FQNEAQ (reference sequence). With V trimmed by 4 bases and J by 13 bases, 7 bases remained unmatched. DNA for the CDR3: TGTGCCAGCAGCTCCGGGACAGCTGGGCCCCTCCACTTT. Protein sequence: CASSSGTAGPLHF.

This chain connects TRBV19 to TRBJ1-1; the D gene is possibly TRBD1 (6 bases). V lost 5 bases and J 5 bases, leaving 9 bases between the germline ends. Germline CDR1 reads LNHDA; CDR2 reads SQIVND (reference sequence). The CDR3 runs to 12 residues. CDR3: CASSLDSTEAFF. Here the CDR3 DNA reads TGTGCCAGTAGTCTGGACAGTACTGAAGCTTTCTTT.

This clone was detected once. The V gene is TRBV7-9, the J gene TRBJ2-2; unclear D gene. Germline CDR1 reads SEHNR; CDR2 reads FQNEAQ (reference sequence). This CDR3 has 13 residues. Trimming stripped 4 bases from V and 2 bases from J, with 5 bases between. The CDR3 DNA sequence: TGTGCCAGCAGCTACTCTAACACCGGGGAGCTGTTTTTT. Translating it yields CASSYSNTGELFF.

The rearrangement links TRBV21-1 to TRBJ2-1; the DNA was not used to check the table's D call, TRBD2. TRBV21-1 is designated a pseudogene. The CDR3 extends over 17 amino acids. CDR3 DNA sequence: TGTGCCAGCAGCTATGGCGGGGGGATCCCTCCGCACAATGAGCAGTTCTTC. Protein sequence: CASSYGGGIPPHNEQFF.

The chain combines TRBV28 with TRBJ2-7; D unresolved. In germline, CDR1 is MDHEN, CDR2 SYDVKM. The CDR3 contains 11 residues. Trimming cost V 6 bases and J 3 bases, with 6 bases left between them. CDR3 bases: TGTGCCAGCAGGCGAAACTACGAGCAGTACTTC. Translating gives CASRRNYEQYF.

This rearrangement joins TRBV7-2 to TRBJ2-7; 8 bases match TRBD2. The length of the CDR3 is 15 residues. Germline CDR1 SGHTA, CDR2 FQGNSA. V trimming: 1 base; J trimming: 3 bases; junction bases outside the gene matches: 5. This CDR3 reads CASSLGFAGGYEQYV. The CDR3 DNA reads TGTGCCAGCAGCTTAGGGTTCGCGGGGGGCTACGAGCAGTACGTC.